This T cell receptor (beta chain) came from a study of spatial heterogeneity in lung cancer (dated 2019 in TCRdb). Background for the entire study: More beta-chain than alpha-chain transcripts were consistently detected, likely reflecting higher beta-chain transcript abundance. At surgery, both alpha and beta chains were TCR-sequenced in over 200 tumor regions, 63 to 80 matched nontumor lung samples and 56 PBMC samples. In the raw uncorrected reads, each unique combination of TCR and UMI appeared on average more than ten times. The study linked features of the TCR repertoire to counts of nonsynonymous mutations, which were determined by whole-exome sequencing of tumor tissue. TCR alpha and beta repertoires were quantitatively compared across multiple tumor regions, matched nontumor lung and blood in non-small cell lung cancer. In tumor regions, TCR transcript counts showed a strong correlation with a T cell transcriptional module score from matched bulk RNA-seq. Beyond this particular receptor, the publication reports: TCR-seq was estimated to cover only approximately 6.6% of tumor T cells for alpha chains and about 13% for beta chains. Additional single-cell paired TCR alpha and beta sequencing was considered necessary to confirm, at a functional level, the hypothesis that regional TCRs recognize regional mutations. The tumor nonsynonymous mutation count correlated with the number of expanded intratumoral alpha and beta TCRs. The count of ubiquitous expanded TCRs correlated with the count of ubiquitous nonsynonymous mutations, and the count of regional expanded TCRs correlated with the count of regional nonsynonymous mutations.

Worth noting for this clonotype: Its antigen target is currently unknown. A read error is likely, as this CDR3 ends without the conserved phenylalanine or tryptophan.

Based on the germline V gene (reference sequence), the CDR1 and CDR2 sequences are MNHEY and SMNVEV. The germline ends are 17 bases apart after V is trimmed by 5 bases and J by 4 bases. The CDR3 is made up of 15 amino acids, end residues included. Solely the CDR3 DNA is kept, with 45 bases framed from the first base. The time point tag for this specimen amounts to: sample taken at primary tumor resection. The donors were more than 60 patients from the lung TRACERx cohort who had early-stage, untreated non-small cell lung cancer. TCR sequencing used whole RNA extracted from tumor and nontumor lung tissue, or from cryopreserved PBMC samples, without cell sorting. A patient was chosen for TCR sequencing only when enough RNA was available from at least two tumor regions. A lung pathologist reviewed the tumor and adjacent nontumor lung specimens before the specimens were selected. The library was prepared using 5' RACE. Sequencing instrument: NextSeq 500. To allow correction of PCR and sequencing errors, the TCR library protocol tagged every TCR cDNA molecule with a unique molecular identifier. From the authors' description of their analysis: Decombinator tools were used for TCR identification, UMI-based error correction and CDR3 extraction. TCRs above a frequency of 2 per 1,000, corresponding to the top 1% of the tumor frequency distribution, were defined as expanded. Expanded tumor TCRs statistically deemed absent (corrected P<0.05) from at least one tumor region were classed as regional, and all other expanded tumor TCRs were classed as ubiquitous. Renyi diversity was computed with the R vegan package after each repertoire had been subsampled 100 times to 5,000 TCRs. CDR3 similarity networks were built from amino acid triplet string-kernel similarity, connecting CDR3s with pairwise similarity above 0.82. The public sequencing data were trimmed at Q25 with fastp and processed into clonotypes with MiXCR by TCRdb, which kept only in-frame beta chains. Merged by CDR3 protein, the rows form single entries marked with the most common genes and DNA. The V and J calls reflect TCRdb's pipeline rather than the authors' work. The sample table records approximately 4,900 distinct CDR3 sequences; about 29% of these occur just once. Less than 30% of the sample comes from the top ten.

This chain is built from TRBV27 and TRBJ1-2, with no confidently assigned D gene. The sequence derives from a female donor with early-stage non-small cell lung cancer. This specimen was lung tumor tissue, taken at surgery. The CDR3 protein: CASSPVRADGYGYTL. The sequenced DNA: TGTGCCAGCAGTCCAGTGAGGGCTGACGGCTATGGCTACACCCTC.